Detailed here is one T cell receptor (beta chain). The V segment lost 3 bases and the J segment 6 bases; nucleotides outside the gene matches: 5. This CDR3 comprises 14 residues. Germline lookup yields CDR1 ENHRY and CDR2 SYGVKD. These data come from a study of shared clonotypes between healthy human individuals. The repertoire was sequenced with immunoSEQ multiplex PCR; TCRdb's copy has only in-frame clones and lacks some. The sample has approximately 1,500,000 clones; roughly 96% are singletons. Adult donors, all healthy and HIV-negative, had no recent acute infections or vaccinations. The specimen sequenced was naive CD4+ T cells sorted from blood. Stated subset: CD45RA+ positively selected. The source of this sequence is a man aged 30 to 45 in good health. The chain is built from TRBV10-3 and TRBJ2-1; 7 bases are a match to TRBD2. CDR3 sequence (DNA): TGTGCCATCAGTGATGGAGGGAGGGCCAATGAGCAGTTCTTC. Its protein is CAISDGGRANEQFF.